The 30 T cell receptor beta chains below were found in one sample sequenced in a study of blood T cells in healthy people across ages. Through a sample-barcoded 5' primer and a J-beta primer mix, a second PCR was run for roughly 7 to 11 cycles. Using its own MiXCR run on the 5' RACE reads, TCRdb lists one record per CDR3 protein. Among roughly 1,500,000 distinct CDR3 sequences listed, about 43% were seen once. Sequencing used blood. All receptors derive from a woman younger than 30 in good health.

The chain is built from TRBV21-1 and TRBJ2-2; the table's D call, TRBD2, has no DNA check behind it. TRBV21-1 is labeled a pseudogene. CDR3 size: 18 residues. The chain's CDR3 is CASSKETGLAPNTGELFF. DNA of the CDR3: TGTGCCAGCAGCAAAGAGACCGGACTAGCGCCTAACACCGGGGAGCTGTTTTTT.

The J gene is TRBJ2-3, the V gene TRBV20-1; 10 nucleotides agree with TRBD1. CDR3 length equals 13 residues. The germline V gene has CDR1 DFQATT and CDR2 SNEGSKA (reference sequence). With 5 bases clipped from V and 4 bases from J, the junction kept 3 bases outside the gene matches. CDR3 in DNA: TGCAGTGCTCGACAGGGGGCGGCAGATACGCAGTATTTT. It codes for CSARQGAADTQYF.

The CDR3 loop reads CASGAGGKEQFF. CDR3 DNA: TGTGCCAGCGGAGCGGGAGGGAAAGAGCAGTTCTTC. The V gene is TRBV12-3 or TRBV12-4, the J gene TRBJ2-1; TRBD2 matches at 10 bases. V gave up 8 bases and J gave up 10 bases; unmatched junction bases: 5. This CDR3 region has 12 residues.

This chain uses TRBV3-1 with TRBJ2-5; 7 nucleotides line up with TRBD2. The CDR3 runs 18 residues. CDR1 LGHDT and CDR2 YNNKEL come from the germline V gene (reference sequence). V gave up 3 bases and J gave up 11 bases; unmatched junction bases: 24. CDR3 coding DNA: TGTGCCAGCAGCCACCCGGGATTAGCGGGTGACCTTCCTATACAGCAGTACTTC. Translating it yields CASSHPGLAGDLPIQQYF.

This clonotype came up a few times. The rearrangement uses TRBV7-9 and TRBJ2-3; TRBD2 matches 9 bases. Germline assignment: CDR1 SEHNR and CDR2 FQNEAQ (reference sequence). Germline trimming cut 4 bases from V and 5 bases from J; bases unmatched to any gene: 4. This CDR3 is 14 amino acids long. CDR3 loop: CASSSATSGDTQYF. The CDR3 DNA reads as TGTGCCAGCAGCTCTGCGACTAGCGGAGATACGCAGTATTTT.

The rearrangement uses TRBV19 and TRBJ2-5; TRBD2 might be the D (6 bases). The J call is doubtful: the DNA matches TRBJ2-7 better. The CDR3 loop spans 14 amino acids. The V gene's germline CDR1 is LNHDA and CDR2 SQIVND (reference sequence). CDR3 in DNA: TGTGCCAGTAGTATAATCGGGGGTTTGAACGAGCAGTACTTC. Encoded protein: CASSIIGGLNEQYF.

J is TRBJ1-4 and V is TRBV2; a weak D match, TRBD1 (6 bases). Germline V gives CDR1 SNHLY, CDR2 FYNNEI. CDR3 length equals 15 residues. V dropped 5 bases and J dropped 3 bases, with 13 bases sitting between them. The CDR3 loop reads CASSSNRASNEKLFF. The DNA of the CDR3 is TGTGCCAGCAGTTCAAACAGGGCGTCTAATGAAAAACTGTTTTTT.

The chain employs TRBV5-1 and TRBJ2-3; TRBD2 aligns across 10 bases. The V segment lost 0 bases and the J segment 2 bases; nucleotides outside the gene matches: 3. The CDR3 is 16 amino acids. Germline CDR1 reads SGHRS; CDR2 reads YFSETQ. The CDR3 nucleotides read TGCGCCAGCAGCTTGGTTAGCGGGGGGTTCACAGATACGCAGTATTTT. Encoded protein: CASSLVSGGFTDTQYF. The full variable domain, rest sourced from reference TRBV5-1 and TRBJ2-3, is KAGVTQTPRYLIKTRGQQVTLSCSPISGHRSVSWYQQTPGQGLQFLFEYFSETQRNKGNFPGRFSGRQFSNSRSEMNVSTLELGDSALYLCASSLVSGGFTDTQYFGPGTRLTVL.

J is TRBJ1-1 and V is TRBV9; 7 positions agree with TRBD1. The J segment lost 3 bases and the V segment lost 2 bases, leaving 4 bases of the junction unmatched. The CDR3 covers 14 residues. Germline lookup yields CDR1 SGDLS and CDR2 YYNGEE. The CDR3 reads CASSVQGGDTEAFF. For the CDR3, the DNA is TGTGCCAGCAGCGTCCAGGGGGGGGACACTGAAGCTTTCTTT.

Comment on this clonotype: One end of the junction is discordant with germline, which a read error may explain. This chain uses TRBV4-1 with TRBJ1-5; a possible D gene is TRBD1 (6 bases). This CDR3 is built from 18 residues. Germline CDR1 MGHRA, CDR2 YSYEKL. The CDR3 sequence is CASSQDLLAGHINQSQHF. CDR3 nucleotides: TGCGCCAGCAGCCAAGATCTGCTAGCGGGACACATCAATCAGTCCCAGCATTTT.

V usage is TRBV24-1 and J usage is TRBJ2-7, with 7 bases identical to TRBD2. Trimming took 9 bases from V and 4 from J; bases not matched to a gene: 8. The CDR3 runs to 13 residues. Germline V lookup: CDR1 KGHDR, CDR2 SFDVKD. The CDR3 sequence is CATPGRGPYEQYF. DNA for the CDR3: TGTGCCACCCCGGGGAGGGGACCTTACGAGCAGTACTTC.

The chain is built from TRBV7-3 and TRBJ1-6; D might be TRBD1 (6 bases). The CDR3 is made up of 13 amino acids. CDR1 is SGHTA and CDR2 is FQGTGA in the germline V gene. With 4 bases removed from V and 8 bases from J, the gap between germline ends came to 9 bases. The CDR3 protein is CASSYNRDSPLHF. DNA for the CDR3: TGTGCCAGCAGCTACAACAGGGATTCACCCCTCCACTTT.

CDR3 bases: TGCAGTGCGATCGCCCGGACTAGCACAGATACGCAGTATTTT. It yields the protein CSAIARTSTDTQYF. The V and J genes are TRBV20-1 and TRBJ2-3; D perhaps matches TRBD2 (5 bases). V was pared by 6 bases and J by 0 bases, with 13 bases between. This CDR3 spans 14 amino acids. CDR1 is DFQATT, CDR2 SNEGSKA, per germline (reference sequence).

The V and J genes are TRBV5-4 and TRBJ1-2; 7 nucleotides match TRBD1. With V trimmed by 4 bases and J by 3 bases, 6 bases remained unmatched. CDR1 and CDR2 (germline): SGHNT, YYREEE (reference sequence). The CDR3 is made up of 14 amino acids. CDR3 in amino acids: CASSITGTDYGYTF. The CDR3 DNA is TGTGCCAGCAGCATCACCGGGACAGACTATGGCTACACCTTC.

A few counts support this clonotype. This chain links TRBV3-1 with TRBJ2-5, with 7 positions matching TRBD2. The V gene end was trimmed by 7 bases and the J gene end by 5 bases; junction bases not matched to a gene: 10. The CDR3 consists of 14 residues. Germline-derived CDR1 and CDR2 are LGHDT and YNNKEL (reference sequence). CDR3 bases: TGTGCCAGCACCCCAGCGGGATCGGGGGAGACCCAGTACTTC. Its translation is CASTPAGSGETQYF.

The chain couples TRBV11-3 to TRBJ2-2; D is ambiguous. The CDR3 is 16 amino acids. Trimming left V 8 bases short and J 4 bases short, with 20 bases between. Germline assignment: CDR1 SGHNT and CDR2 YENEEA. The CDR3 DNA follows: TGTGCCAGCGGGTTCGGGTTTGGCGGCCCCACCGGGGAGCTGTTTTTT. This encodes CASGFGFGGPTGELFF.

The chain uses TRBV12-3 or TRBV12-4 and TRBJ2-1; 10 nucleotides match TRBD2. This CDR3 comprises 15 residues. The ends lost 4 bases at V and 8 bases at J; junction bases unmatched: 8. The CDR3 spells CASSWGTSVRDEQFF. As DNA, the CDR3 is TGTGCCAGCAGTTGGGGGACTAGCGTGAGGGATGAGCAGTTCTTC.

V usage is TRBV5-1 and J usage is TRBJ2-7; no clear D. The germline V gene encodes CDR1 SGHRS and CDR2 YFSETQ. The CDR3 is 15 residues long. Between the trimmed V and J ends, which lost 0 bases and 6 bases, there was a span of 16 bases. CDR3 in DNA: TGCGCCAGCAGCTTGGTCGGCCAAACTGCGTCCGAGCAGTACTTC. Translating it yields CASSLVGQTASEQYF.

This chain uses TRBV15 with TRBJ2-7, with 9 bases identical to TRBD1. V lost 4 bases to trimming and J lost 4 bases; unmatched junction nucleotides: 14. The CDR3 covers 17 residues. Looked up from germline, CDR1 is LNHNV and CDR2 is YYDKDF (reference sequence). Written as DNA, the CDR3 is TGTGCCACCAGCAAGGACGGTAGAGGACAGGGGTATTACGAGCAGTACTTC. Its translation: CATSKDGRGQGYYEQYF.

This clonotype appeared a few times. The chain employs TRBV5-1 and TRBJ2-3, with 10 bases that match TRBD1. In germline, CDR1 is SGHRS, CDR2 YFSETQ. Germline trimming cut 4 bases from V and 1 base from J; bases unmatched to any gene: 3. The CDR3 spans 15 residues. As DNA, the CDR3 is TGCGCCAGCAGCACCGGGACAGGGGGCACAGATACGCAGTATTTT. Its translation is CASSTGTGGTDTQYF.

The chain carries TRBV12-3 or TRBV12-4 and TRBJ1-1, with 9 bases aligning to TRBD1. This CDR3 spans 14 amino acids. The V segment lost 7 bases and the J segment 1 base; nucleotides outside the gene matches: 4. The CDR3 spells CASTYRGRNTEAFF. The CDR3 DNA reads TGTGCCAGCACCTACAGGGGGCGGAACACTGAAGCTTTCTTT.

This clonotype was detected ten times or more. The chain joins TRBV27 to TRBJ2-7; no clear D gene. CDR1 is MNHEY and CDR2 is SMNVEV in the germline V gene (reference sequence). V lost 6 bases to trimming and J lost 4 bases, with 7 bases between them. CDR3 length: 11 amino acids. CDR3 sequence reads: CASRGLYEQYF. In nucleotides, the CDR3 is TGTGCCAGCAGAGGCTTGTACGAGCAGTACTTC.

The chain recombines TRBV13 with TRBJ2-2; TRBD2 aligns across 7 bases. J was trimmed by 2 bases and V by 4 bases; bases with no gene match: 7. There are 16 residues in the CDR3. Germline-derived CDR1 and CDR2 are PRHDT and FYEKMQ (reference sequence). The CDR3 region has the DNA TGTGCCAGCAGCTGGGGCCCTAGCGGTAACACCGGGGAGCTGTTTTTT. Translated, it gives CASSWGPSGNTGELFF.

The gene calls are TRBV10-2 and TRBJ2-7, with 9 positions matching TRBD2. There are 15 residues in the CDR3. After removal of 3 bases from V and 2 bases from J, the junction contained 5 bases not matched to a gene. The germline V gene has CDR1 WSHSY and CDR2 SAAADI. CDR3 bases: TGCGCCAGCAGTGATTCCAGCGGGGGGACCTACGAGCAGTACTTC. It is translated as CASSDSSGGTYEQYF.

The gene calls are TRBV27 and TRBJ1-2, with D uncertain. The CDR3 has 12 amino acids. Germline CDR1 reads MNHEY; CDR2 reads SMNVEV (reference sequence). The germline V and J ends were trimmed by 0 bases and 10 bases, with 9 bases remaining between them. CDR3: CASSLSSGDYTF. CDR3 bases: TGTGCCAGCAGTTTATCGTCTGGGGACTACACCTTC.

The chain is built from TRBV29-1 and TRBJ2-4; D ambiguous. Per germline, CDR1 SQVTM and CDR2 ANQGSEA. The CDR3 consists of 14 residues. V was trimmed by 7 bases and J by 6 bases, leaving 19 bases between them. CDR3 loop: CSGLSATPLNIQYF. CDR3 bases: TGCAGCGGGCTCTCAGCAACGCCTTTAAACATTCAGTACTTC.

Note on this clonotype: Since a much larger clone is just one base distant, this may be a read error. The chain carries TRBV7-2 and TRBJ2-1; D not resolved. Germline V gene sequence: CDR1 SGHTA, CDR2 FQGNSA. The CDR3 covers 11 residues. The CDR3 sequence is CAGSLWNEQFF. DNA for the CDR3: TGTGCCGGCAGCTTGTGGAATGAGCAGTTCTTC.

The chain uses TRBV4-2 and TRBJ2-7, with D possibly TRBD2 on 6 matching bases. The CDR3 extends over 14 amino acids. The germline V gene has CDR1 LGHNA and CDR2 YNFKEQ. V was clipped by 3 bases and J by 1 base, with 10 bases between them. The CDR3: CASSQGLHSYEQYF. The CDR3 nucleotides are TGTGCCAGCAGCCAGGGACTCCATTCCTACGAGCAGTACTTC.

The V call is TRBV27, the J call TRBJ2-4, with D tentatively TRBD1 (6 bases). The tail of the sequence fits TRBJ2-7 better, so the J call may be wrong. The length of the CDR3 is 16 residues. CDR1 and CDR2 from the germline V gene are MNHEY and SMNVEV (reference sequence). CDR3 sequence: CASGTKWGPRLYEQYF. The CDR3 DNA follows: TGTGCCAGCGGCACAAAGTGGGGGCCCAGACTCTACGAGCAGTACTTC.

The CDR3 DNA is TGTGCCAGCAGCCCCCGTTCGCGGGGGGATGAGCAGTACTTC. Translation gives CASSPRSRGDEQYF. The chain links TRBV9 to TRBJ2-5; 8 positions agree with TRBD2. Unmatched junction bases numbered 13, after V lost 4 bases and J lost 11 bases. There are 14 residues in the CDR3. Germline V gives CDR1 SGDLS, CDR2 YYNGEE.